These 14 T cell receptor beta chains were all obtained from the same sample, sequenced in a study of patients and donors after allogeneic stem cell transplantation. TCRdb recomputed calls from the RT-PCR reads with MiXCR, one row per CDR3 protein. The sample includes roughly 180,000 distinct CDR3 sequences, 41% of them seen just once. Sequencing used blood, either unsorted or a sorted T cell fraction (not recorded which). The receptors here all came from a human donor who was either an allogeneic HSCT recipient or a stem cell or donor lymphocyte infusion donor (not recorded which). It is not recorded whose cells these are; they may come from a transplant donor.

In the case of this clonotype: At one end, the junction sequence differs from germline, possibly due to a read error. The chain has TRBV20-1 and TRBJ1-4; D remains ambiguous. The germline V gene has CDR1 DFQATT and CDR2 SNEGSKA (reference sequence). The CDR3 loop spans 15 amino acids. The CDR3 spells CSAREEAINVEKLFF. CDR3 nucleotide sequence: TGCAGTGCAAGAGAGGAAGCTATTAATGTTGAAAAACTGTTTTTT.

This clonotype was recorded a few times. The chain uses TRBV9 and TRBJ1-2, with D possibly TRBD1 on 5 matching bases. Per germline, CDR1 SGDLS and CDR2 YYNGEE. V was clipped by 2 bases and J by 6 bases, with 17 bases between them. This CDR3 has 15 amino acids. The CDR3 nucleotides are TGTGCCAGCAGCGTTTTAGACAGAACCTTGGATGGCTACACCTTC. Translated: CASSVLDRTLDGYTF.

This clonotype was seen a single time. This chain joins TRBV5-4 and TRBJ1-2; TRBD1 matches at 8 bases. Germline trimming cut 0 bases from V and 7 bases from J; bases unmatched to any gene: 2. Per germline, CDR1 SGHNT and CDR2 YYREEE (reference sequence). The CDR3 is 13 residues long. In DNA form, the CDR3 reads TGTGCCAGCAGCTTGGGGACAGGGAGTGGCTACACCTTC. Its translation: CASSLGTGSGYTF.

J is TRBJ2-3 and V is TRBV24-1, with 10 nucleotides matching TRBD2. The CDR3 is 15 residues long. Trimming at V came to 8 bases and at J to 2 bases, leaving 6 bases not matched to a gene. The V gene's germline CDR1 is KGHDR and CDR2 SFDVKD. DNA of the CDR3: TGTGCCACCATACGACTAGCGGGCATCACAGATACGCAGTATTTT. Its translation: CATIRLAGITDTQYF.

This chain joins TRBV5-1 and TRBJ1-1, with TRBD1 identical over 7 bases. Germline CDR1 reads SGHRS; CDR2 reads YFSETQ. The CDR3 consists of 14 residues. V dropped 3 bases and J dropped 2; count of bases not matched to a gene: 4. In DNA form, the CDR3 reads TGCGCCAGCAGCTGGGACAGACCTAACACTGAAGCTTTCTTT. Protein product: CASSWDRPNTEAFF. Combining the CDR3 with reference TRBV5-1 and TRBJ1-1 gives the whole variable domain KAGVTQTPRYLIKTRGQQVTLSCSPISGHRSVSWYQQTPGQGLQFLFEYFSETQRNKGNFPGRFSGRQFSNSRSEMNVSTLELGDSALYLCASSWDRPNTEAFFGQGTRLTVV.

J is TRBJ2-3 and V is TRBV7-9, with D unresolved. Per the germline V gene, CDR1 is SEHNR and CDR2 is FQNEAQ (reference sequence). CDR3 length equals 12 residues. The germline V and J ends were trimmed by 7 bases and 4 bases, with 9 bases remaining between them. DNA of the CDR3: TGTGCCAGCACTGTATACGCAGATACGCAGTATTTT. This sequence encodes CASTVYADTQYF.

The gene calls are TRBV15 and TRBJ2-7, with TRBD1 matching over 7 bases. Germline loops: CDR1 LNHNV, CDR2 YYDKDF (reference sequence). The CDR3 extends over 15 amino acids. V shed 3 bases, J shed 2 bases, and the junction held 7 bases outside the gene matches. For the CDR3, the DNA is TGTGCCACCAGCAGGGAACCGGGACAGCCCTACGAGCAGTACTTC. Protein product: CATSREPGQPYEQYF.

The chain has TRBV29-1 and TRBJ2-2; the D is unclear. V was pared by 4 bases and J by 5 bases, with 8 bases between. CDR3 length: 12 amino acids. Looked up from germline, CDR1 is SQVTM and CDR2 is ANQGSEA. CDR3: CSVAGGTGELFF. The CDR3 region has the DNA TGCAGCGTTGCCGGTGGGACCGGGGAGCTGTTTTTT.

This chain links TRBV5-1 with TRBJ2-4; maybe TRBD2 (5 bases). Trimming removed 4 bases from V and 11 bases from J, with 16 bases in between. The germline V gene encodes CDR1 SGHRS and CDR2 YFSETQ. The CDR3 is 13 residues long. The CDR3 DNA follows: TGCGCCAGCAGCCCCCCGGGGAAGGACGTTCAGTACTTC. The encoded protein is CASSPPGKDVQYF. The full variable domain, in which reference TRBV5-1 and TRBJ2-4 provide the parts outside the CDR3, is KAGVTQTPRYLIKTRGQQVTLSCSPISGHRSVSWYQQTPGQGLQFLFEYFSETQRNKGNFPGRFSGRQFSNSRSEMNVSTLELGDSALYLCASSPPGKDVQYFGAGTRLSVL.

This rearrangement joins TRBV4-1 to TRBJ1-5; D is possibly TRBD1 (6 bases). Trimming shortened V by 1 base and J by 6 bases, and 10 bases separated the two germline ends. CDR3 length: 14 amino acids. The germline CDR1 and CDR2 sequences are MGHRA and YSYEKL. The CDR3 loop is CASSQVRGLQPQHF. For the CDR3, the DNA is TGCGCCAGCAGCCAAGTCCGGGGGCTTCAGCCCCAGCATTTT.

The table lists this clonotype with a few counts. The chain links TRBV6-5 to TRBJ1-2; D is perhaps TRBD1 (5 bases). V was clipped by 0 bases and J by 9 bases, with 20 bases between them. The germline V gene encodes CDR1 MNHEY and CDR2 SVGAGI. This CDR3 contains 16 residues. This CDR3 reads CASSYSPAGGTASYTF. CDR3 nucleotide sequence: TGTGCCAGCAGTTACTCCCCCGCGGGAGGGACTGCAAGCTACACCTTC.

This clonotype appeared a few times. The chain has TRBV20-1 and TRBJ2-3; 10 bases fit TRBD2. CDR1 is DFQATT, CDR2 SNEGSKA, per germline (reference sequence). The CDR3 is made up of 15 amino acids. V was pared by 1 base and J by 3 bases, with 4 bases of the junction left unmatched. DNA of the CDR3: TGCAGTGCTAGAGCGGCTAGCGGGAGAACAGATACGCAGTATTTT. This translates into CSARAASGRTDTQYF.

J is TRBJ2-1 and V is TRBV6-5; 8 nucleotides align to TRBD2. Germline CDR1 and CDR2: MNHEY and SVGAGI. The ends lost 6 bases at V and 8 bases at J; junction bases unmatched: 3. This CDR3 is built from 12 residues. The CDR3 loop is CASRSGSYEQFF. The CDR3 nucleotides read TGTGCCAGCAGGAGCGGGAGCTATGAGCAGTTCTTC.

This clonotype was seen a handful of times. The V and J genes are TRBV25-1 and TRBJ1-4, with TRBD1 matching over 10 bases. This CDR3 has 16 amino acids. Unmatched junction bases numbered 3, after V lost 2 bases and J lost 3 bases. Germline V gives CDR1 MGHDK, CDR2 SYGVNS. CDR3 amino acids: CASSEVTGGPNEKLFF. The CDR3 DNA reads TGTGCCAGCAGTGAAGTGACAGGGGGCCCTAATGAAAAACTGTTTTTT.